This TCR beta chain originates from a study of identical twins. With regard to this clonotype: The antigen is undetermined.

The study, taken as a whole, reports: Abundant beta clonotypes from cord blood had fewer insertions, unlike memory repertoires, which showed none. A partial confounding effect on zero-insertion analyses could come from invariant MAIT and iNKT cells. Conclusions relied on cross-sectional statistical analysis, not following the same donors.

Unique molecular identifiers were present on the cDNA, and a universal primer site came from template switching. One entry per CDR3 protein, called by TCRdb with MiXCR from the 5' RACE reads. The sample records hundreds of thousands of distinct CDR3 sequences, 20% to 25% being singletons. This same sample was also part of a study on yellow fever vaccine responses in identical twins.

The sequence was collected from a woman in her late teens or twenties in good health. The sample consisted of CD4+ T cells sorted from blood.

This CDR3 reads CAISETDLNTEAFF. The CDR3 DNA reads as TGTGCCATCAGTGAGACCGATCTGAACACTGAAGCTTTCTTT. This rearrangement joins TRBV10-3 to TRBJ1-1; D is uncertain. The CDR3 extends over 14 amino acids. V lost 2 bases, J lost 0 bases, and 7 bases lay in between. CDR1 and CDR2 from the germline V gene are ENHRY and SYGVKD.